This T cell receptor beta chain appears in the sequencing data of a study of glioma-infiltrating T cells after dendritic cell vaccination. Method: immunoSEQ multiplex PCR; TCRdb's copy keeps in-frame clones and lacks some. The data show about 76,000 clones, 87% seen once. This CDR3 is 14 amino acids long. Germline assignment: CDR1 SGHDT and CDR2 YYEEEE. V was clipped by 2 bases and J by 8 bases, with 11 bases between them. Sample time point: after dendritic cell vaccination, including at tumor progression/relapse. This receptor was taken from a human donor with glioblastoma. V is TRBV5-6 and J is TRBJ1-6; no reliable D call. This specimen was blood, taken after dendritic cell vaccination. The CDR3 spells CASSFSGRDSPLHF. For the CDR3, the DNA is TGTGCCAGCAGCTTTTCCGGGAGGGATTCACCCCTCCACTTT.